This T cell receptor (beta chain) is from a study of STAT5B mutations in CD4+ large granular lymphocyte leukemia. Germline values: CDR1 MNHNS, CDR2 SASEGT. The CDR3 length is 13 residues. V lost 10 bases and J lost 2, with 13 bases in between. Only in-frame clones appear in the TCRdb table, and some are missing; sequencing was by immunoSEQ multiplex PCR. The repertoire holds about 25,000 clones, with 81% as singletons. This clonotype was obtained from a human donor in good health. This chain connects TRBV6-1 to TRBJ2-3; D is tentatively TRBD1 or TRBD2 (5 bases each). The material sequenced was CD4+ T cells from blood buffy coats. CDR3 in amino acids: CATTRGNTDTQYF. CDR3 nucleotide sequence: TGTGCCACCACTCGGGGCAACACAGATACGCAGTATTTT.